These T cell receptor beta chains were read from a single sample in a study of beta chain features in type 1 diabetes. The protocol was immunoSEQ multiplex PCR, while the TCRdb copy is restricted to in-frame clones and leaves out a portion. The table includes under 950,000 clones, under 20% detected once. The sequenced sample was naive CD4+ T cells from blood. The receptors were sampled from a woman aged 18-29 years in good health. Each CDR3 is given with its conserved first and last residue. Each record gives: D gene, J gene, clone size, V gene, CDR3 protein. D genes are given only for firm matches. Size is stated for part of the rows, as once, few or many counts, or as a class when the clone is expanded.

TRBD1 TRBJ1-5 . TRBV29-1 CSVSGGSDQPQHF
. TRBJ2-7 . TRBV20-1 CSATRREQYF
. TRBJ1-3 few TRBV16 CASSQSVISGNTIYF
. TRBJ2-5 few TRBV6-6 CAISESETQYF
TRBD2 TRBJ2-1 . TRBV28 CASSSRRGGLADNEQFF
. TRBJ2-2 few TRBV4-2 CASSQDGRLTGELFF
. TRBJ2-2 . TRBV7-9 CASSYRESNGELFF
. TRBJ1-2 . TRBV7-2 CASSPWGGGYTF
TRBD1 TRBJ2-2 few TRBV19 CASDRVETGELFF
. TRBJ1-5 . TRBV27 CASSLKPGGPSNQPQHF
TRBD1 TRBJ2-3 . TRBV10-3 CAISESGKATGGTDTQYF
. TRBJ2-5 . TRBV15 CATSTRTGPETQYF
. TRBJ1-2 . TRBV10-3 CAISEQAWGYTF
. TRBJ2-1 . TRBV18 CASSPPFPGSNNEQFF
. TRBJ1-2 . TRBV7-2 CASSLSEVSGYTF
. TRBJ2-7 few TRBV5-4 CASSFYGEQYF
. TRBJ2-1 few TRBV6-6 CASSYWSYNEQFF
. TRBJ2-5 . TRBV7-6 CASSFPSYQETQYF
. TRBJ2-7 . TRBV7-2 CASSLVGIEQYF
. TRBJ2-1 few TRBV27 CASSLSVLARSYNEQFF
. TRBJ2-1 . TRBV6-5 CASSWGSSSSGQFF
TRBD1 TRBJ2-3 few TRBV28 CASSPGQGVSDTQYF
. TRBJ2-3 few TRBV5-4 CASSFRTDTQYF
TRBD2 TRBJ2-3 . TRBV19 CASSILLTSGRAPYTQYF
. TRBJ1-2 few TRBV29-1 CSVVRTDLYGYTF
TRBD2 TRBJ2-4 few TRBV7-8 CASSWSGGWGKNIQYF
. TRBJ2-1 . TRBV7-2 CASSLGGNPPRFF
. TRBJ2-1 few TRBV4-2 CASSQEQWEATDGNEQFF
TRBD1 TRBJ2-3 few TRBV7-9 CASSLEAGTGGRNTQYF
TRBD1 TRBJ2-1 few TRBV18 CASSRTGEENEQFF
. TRBJ2-6 few TRBV25-1 CASHHSGANVLTF
TRBD1 TRBJ2-1 . TRBV5-1 CASKGASSYNEQFF
. TRBJ1-1 . TRBV2 CASTAGAEAFF
. TRBJ2-3 few TRBV29-1 CSVEEGGDTQYF
TRBD1 TRBJ1-5 . TRBV18 CASSRGTVSNQPQHF
. TRBJ2-7 few TRBV19 CASSEGGGLPYEQYF
. TRBJ2-2 . TRBV9 CASSVADGTGELFF
TRBD2 TRBJ2-5 few TRBV7-9 CASSASGLETQYF
. TRBJ2-2 few TRBV2 CASTPAQAGGELFF
. TRBJ1-4 few TRBV23-1 CASSQRQPSEKLFF
. TRBJ1-4 . TRBV7-7 CASSRALGEKLFF
. TRBJ2-1 . TRBV19 CASSIRGVGYNEQFF
TRBD2 TRBJ2-1 . TRBV7-8 CASSSVAGRTRKLVYNEQFF
TRBD1 TRBJ2-1 few TRBV18 CASSPGTGKAHEQFF
TRBD1 TRBJ2-1 few TRBV11-3 CASSLQGDEQFF
. TRBJ2-7 . TRBV6-1 CASIGNSYEQYF
TRBD1 TRBJ1-1 few TRBV19 CASRDRGRLLNTEAFF
. TRBJ2-7 . TRBV29-1 CSVEGVTGEYEQYF
. TRBJ1-1 . TRBV7-6 CASSISPNTEAFF
TRBD1 TRBJ2-2 . TRBV7-2 CASTRRDRVTGELFF
TRBD1 TRBJ1-2 few TRBV7-3 CASSPDPGQGNGYTF
. TRBJ2-7 few TRBV7-9 CASSLASAYEQYF
TRBD2 TRBJ2-3 . TRBV4-3 CASSQELAGVADTQYF